Sequencing of this T cell receptor beta chain was carried out in a study of pediatric ulcerative colitis. Study-wide results and caveats: Rectal repertoires separated controls, mild-moderate and acute severe colitis. This repertoire reflects total lymphocytes rather than subpopulations like regulatory T cells. No controls had the two rectal clonotypes shared by ulcerative colitis patients. Ulcerative colitis patients shared more blood-rectal clones than controls.

Details on this clone: Antigen specificity is unknown.

Repertoires were generated with immunoSEQ multiplex PCR, while TCRdb's copy carries only in-frame clones and drops some. The table has 60,000 or so clones, 77% seen once. This TCR came from a boy younger than 18 with moderate ulcerative colitis. Source material: blood.

The CDR3 sequence: CASSRQTGGNQPQHF. The DNA of the CDR3 is TGTGCCAGCAGCCGTCAGACAGGGGGCAATCAGCCCCAGCATTTT. The rearrangement joins TRBV5-6 to TRBJ1-5; 8 bases are shared with TRBD1. This CDR3 spans 15 amino acids. Germline V gene sequence: CDR1 SGHDT, CDR2 YYEEEE. The V gene end was trimmed by 4 bases and the J gene end by 2 bases; junction bases not matched to a gene: 5.